Described below is a single TCR beta chain sequence and its context. Its specificity is unknown. These data originate in a study of post-analysis software for immune sequencing data. Study-wide context: The disease courses spanned relapsing-remitting, secondary progressive and progressive-relapsing forms of multiple sclerosis.

Broader study findings: Four to six TRBV segments, including TRBV5-6, TRBV5-1 and TRBV20-1, were more frequent in patients than controls. Normalized Chao1 diversity was significantly reduced in patients versus controls.

Germline loops: CDR1 DFQATT, CDR2 SNEGSKA (reference sequence). This CDR3 comprises 14 residues. Trimming removed 6 bases from V and 7 bases from J, with 22 bases in between. TCR beta cDNA libraries had unique molecular identifiers. In TCRdb, the PCR reads were re-called with MiXCR into one record per CDR3 protein. The sample shows roughly 670,000 distinct CDR3 sequences, approximately 59% of them seen only once. The V call is TRBV20-1, the J call TRBJ2-7; D possibly uses TRBD1 or TRBD2 (5 bases each). The sequencing input was blood. The receptor comes from a girl aged 2 to 9 with multiple sclerosis. CDR3 loop: CSAAGTSSYNEQYF. CDR3 sequence (DNA): TGCAGTGCCGCCGGGACCAGCTCCTACAATGAGCAGTACTTC.